These 11 T cell receptor beta chains originate from one sample sequenced in a study of shared clonotypes between healthy human individuals. Clones were read by immunoSEQ multiplex PCR, and TCRdb kept only the in-frame ones, dropping some. The table shows 2 million to 2.5 million clones, with nearly 97% occurring only once. Sequencing used naive CD4+ T cells sorted from blood. Specified subset: CD45RA+ positively selected. All receptors derive from a man between 18 and 35 years old in good health.

The rearrangement joins TRBV27 to TRBJ1-5; TRBD1 is a possible D gene (5 bases). Trimming removed 7 bases from V and 6 bases from J, with 22 bases in between. The CDR3 totals 16 residues. Germline-derived CDR1 and CDR2 are MNHEY and SMNVEV (reference sequence). As DNA, the CDR3 is TGTGCCAGCACTTCCTGGGGGGGGTCTAAGGCTCAGCCCCAGCATTTT. Translation gives CASTSWGGSKAQPQHF.

The chain uses TRBV4-1 and TRBJ1-1; 9 nucleotides align to TRBD1. Germline V gives CDR1 MGHRA, CDR2 YSYEKL. The CDR3 is made up of 16 amino acids. V was pared by 1 base and J by 4 bases, with 7 bases of the junction left unmatched. For the CDR3, the DNA is TGCGCCAGCAGCCAAGGGGACAGGGCCGGTTTCACTGAAGCTTTCTTT. The encoded protein is CASSQGDRAGFTEAFF.

This sequence joins TRBV4-3 and TRBJ2-6; D is unresolved. The germline gives CDR1 LGHNA, CDR2 YSLEER. The CDR3 spans 14 residues. Trimming stripped 3 bases from V and 2 bases from J, with 5 bases between. CDR3 coding DNA: TGCGCCAGCAGCCAGTATACTGGGGCCAACGTCCTGACTTTC. Amino acids: CASSQYTGANVLTF.

The chain has TRBV4-1 and TRBJ2-5, with D possibly being TRBD1 (7 bases). Per germline, CDR1 MGHRA and CDR2 YSYEKL. The V gene lost 4 bases and the J gene lost 7 bases, with 16 bases spanning the gap. This CDR3 contains 14 residues. CDR3 residues: CASSPALQGGTQYF. The CDR3 coding sequence is TGCGCCAGCAGCCCGGCCCTCCAGGGGGGGACCCAGTACTTC.

The chain is built from TRBV30 and TRBJ1-2, with D perhaps matching TRBD1 (6 bases). CDR3 length: 15 amino acids. Germline V gene data show CDR1 as GTSNPN and CDR2 as SVGIG (reference sequence). The V end lost 0 bases, the J end lost 1 base, and 12 bases lay between the germline ends. CDR3 region: CAWSVVDSGNYGYTF. DNA of the CDR3: TGTGCCTGGAGTGTAGTGGACAGCGGTAACTATGGCTACACCTTC.

The chain employs TRBV6-5 and TRBJ1-1; TRBD1 might be the D (6 bases). Between the trimmed V and J ends, which lost 6 bases and 4 bases, there was a span of 12 bases. There are 13 residues in the CDR3. The germline CDR1 and CDR2 sequences are MNHEY and SVGAGI. CDR3 protein: CASRRTGITEAFF. As DNA, the CDR3 is TGTGCCAGCAGGCGCACAGGGATCACTGAAGCTTTCTTT.

This rearrangement joins TRBV5-6 to TRBJ1-2; TRBD1 might be the D (6 bases). The CDR3 totals 15 residues. Germline V gene data show CDR1 as SGHDT and CDR2 as YYEEEE. The germline V and J ends were trimmed by 4 bases and 2 bases, with 15 bases remaining between them. This chain's CDR3 is CASSPGQRGNYGYTF. In nucleotides, the CDR3 is TGTGCCAGCAGCCCCGGACAGCGGGGAAACTATGGCTACACCTTC.

This rearrangement joins TRBV4-3 to TRBJ2-3; TRBD2 is a possible D gene (5 bases). The CDR3 spans 17 residues. Trimming took 1 base from V and 2 from J, leaving 16 bases between them. Germline CDR1 is LGHNA and CDR2 is YSLEER. CDR3 coding DNA: TGCGCCAGCAGCCAAGGACGTGGAAGCGGAACCACAGATACGCAGTATTTT. It translates to CASSQGRGSGTTDTQYF.

The CDR3 spells CASSSRLQGKGSYGYTF. CDR3 in DNA: TGTGCCAGCAGCTCTCGGCTACAGGGAAAAGGAAGCTATGGCTACACCTTC. The rearrangement uses TRBV5-6 and TRBJ1-2; D is possibly TRBD1 (6 bases). Trimming took 3 bases from V and 4 from J, leaving 22 bases between them. The CDR3 covers 17 residues. CDR1 is SGHDT, CDR2 YYEEEE, per germline.

Points on this clone: The same CDR3 is also encoded by other DNA sequences in this sample. The V call is TRBV18, the J call TRBJ1-2; TRBD1 matches at 7 bases. Germline-derived CDR1 and CDR2 are KGHSH and LQKENI. V dropped 4 bases and J dropped 4; count of bases not matched to a gene: 3. The CDR3 is 13 residues long. The CDR3 loop is CASSLQGSYGYTF. The CDR3, as DNA: TGTGCCAGCTCACTACAGGGGAGCTATGGCTACACCTTC.

The rearrangement joins TRBV6-5 to TRBJ1-2; no reliable D call. From germline, CDR1 is MNHEY and CDR2 SVGAGI. V lost 6 bases, J lost 4 bases, and 18 bases lay in between. The CDR3 spans 15 residues. The CDR3 region has the DNA TGTGCCAGCAGCCTCCTCGGGGTGGGTCCCTATGGCTACACCTTC. Encoded protein: CASSLLGVGPYGYTF.